This entry lists 30 T cell receptor beta chains sequenced from one sample in a study of CD8 T cells in ankylosing spondylitis. TCRdb itself ran the 5' RACE reads through MiXCR, one entry per CDR3 protein. The repertoire consists of approximately 250,000 distinct CDR3 sequences, with approximately 24% occurring once and the leading ten covering over 0.55%. Sequenced sample: blood, either unsorted or a sorted T cell fraction (not recorded which). Receptors originate from a male donor with ankylosing spondylitis or in good health (not recorded which).

This clonotype was seen only a few times. The chain links TRBV29-1 to TRBJ2-7; either TRBD1 or TRBD2 may fit D (6 bases each). Trimming stripped 3 bases from V and 5 bases from J, with 17 bases between. Germline V lookup: CDR1 SQVTM, CDR2 ANQGSEA. The CDR3 is 14 residues long. The CDR3: CSVENREVYDEQYF. For the CDR3, the DNA is TGCAGCGTTGAGAACAGGGAGGTATACGACGAGCAGTACTTC.

The rearrangement joins TRBV20-1 to TRBJ2-5; D remains ambiguous. Germline V lookup: CDR1 DFQATT, CDR2 SNEGSKA (reference sequence). V was cut by 4 bases and J by 2 bases, with 5 bases left in between. CDR3 length: 11 amino acids. The CDR3 loop is CSATQQETQYF. The CDR3 DNA reads TGCAGTGCTACACAGCAAGAGACCCAGTACTTC.

V is TRBV20-1 and J is TRBJ2-5; TRBD2 aligns across 8 bases. Germline V lookup: CDR1 DFQATT, CDR2 SNEGSKA (reference sequence). V dropped 5 bases and J dropped 1; count of bases not matched to a gene: 6. The CDR3 loop spans 14 amino acids. CDR3 protein: CSAPPGGGQETQYF. CDR3 sequence (DNA): TGCAGTGCTCCACCGGGGGGGGGCCAAGAGACCCAGTACTTC.

V and J are TRBV20-1 and TRBJ2-7; D is ambiguous. Trimming pared 4 bases from V and 6 bases from J, leaving 19 bases between. Germline CDR1 and CDR2: DFQATT and SNEGSKA (reference sequence). The CDR3 covers 14 residues. DNA of the CDR3: TGCAGTGCTATCGAAGGGCTGGGTCCCGGCGAGCAGTACTTC. Protein: CSAIEGLGPGEQYF.

There are a few counts of this clonotype. The rearrangement uses TRBV6-6 and TRBJ2-5; D is unresolved. Germline V gene data show CDR1 as MNHNY and CDR2 as SVGAGI (reference sequence). This CDR3 has 12 residues. Trimming cost V 7 bases and J 2 bases, with 8 bases left between them. The CDR3 region is CASTGRQETQYF. CDR3 DNA sequence: TGTGCCAGCACGGGCAGGCAAGAGACCCAGTACTTC.

CDR3 residues: CSARPSGGTDTQYF. As DNA, the CDR3 is TGCAGTGCTAGACCCAGCGGGGGAACAGATACGCAGTATTTT. The chain couples TRBV20-1 to TRBJ2-3; 8 bases line up with TRBD2. The V gene's germline CDR1 is DFQATT and CDR2 SNEGSKA (reference sequence). After removal of 2 bases from V and 3 bases from J, the junction contained 4 bases not matched to a gene. This CDR3 is 14 amino acids long.

Comment on this clonotype: A read error may explain this, as a much larger clone is one base away. The V gene is TRBV20-1, the J gene TRBJ2-3; TRBD1 or TRBD2 may be the D gene (5 bases each). The CDR3 spans 15 residues. The germline CDR1 and CDR2 sequences are DFQATT and SNEGSKA (reference sequence). The CDR3 region has the DNA TGCAGTGCTTGGGGGTTAGACCCTCGCACAGATACGCTGTATTTT. As protein: CSAWGLDPRTDTLYF.

This clonotype was counted only a few times. The chain carries TRBV6-5 and TRBJ1-3, with no clear D. The V end lost 0 bases, the J end lost 0 bases, and 3 bases lay between the germline ends. Germline assignment: CDR1 MNHEY and CDR2 SVGAGI. The CDR3 runs to 14 residues. The DNA for the CDR3 is TGTGCCAGCAGTTACTCGCACTCTGGAAACACCATATATTTT. Translated: CASSYSHSGNTIYF.

This clonotype was seen a handful of times. This sequence joins TRBV29-1 and TRBJ2-7, with D possibly matching TRBD1 (7 bases). Trimming took 0 bases from V and 6 from J, leaving 12 bases between them. CDR1 and CDR2 (germline): SQVTM, ANQGSEA. The CDR3 covers 13 residues. The CDR3 region is CSVEEVQGGEQYF. The DNA of the CDR3 is TGCAGCGTTGAAGAAGTCCAGGGGGGCGAGCAGTACTTC.

This chain uses TRBV6-5 with TRBJ2-7; unclear D gene. V dropped 0 bases and J dropped 2 bases, with 11 bases sitting between them. The CDR3 totals 15 residues. Germline CDR1 and CDR2: MNHEY and SVGAGI. CDR3 in amino acids: CASSYSKNTAYEQYF. In DNA form, the CDR3 reads TGTGCCAGCAGTTACTCGAAAAACACCGCCTACGAGCAGTACTTC.

This clonotype appeared a few times. V is TRBV12-3 or TRBV12-4 and J is TRBJ2-7; D is ambiguous. The V end was cut by 5 bases, the J end by 0 bases, with 17 bases between. This CDR3 spans 16 amino acids. The CDR3 reads CASSPTTADSSYEQYF. The CDR3 coding sequence is TGTGCCAGCAGTCCAACCACAGCCGATAGCTCCTACGAGCAGTACTTC.

There are many counts of this clonotype. CDR3 protein: CAIGGSSGNTIYF. The CDR3 coding sequence is TGTGCCATCGGGGGGAGCTCTGGAAACACCATATATTTT. The chain joins TRBV10-3 to TRBJ1-3; a weak D match, TRBD1 (5 bases). With 8 bases removed from V and 0 bases from J, the gap between germline ends came to 8 bases. Germline V gene sequence: CDR1 ENHRY, CDR2 SYGVKD. The CDR3 loop spans 13 amino acids.

Only a few counts were recorded for this clonotype. The chain employs TRBV6-5 and TRBJ2-7, with D possibly being TRBD1 or TRBD2 (6 bases each). Per germline, CDR1 MNHEY and CDR2 SVGAGI. The CDR3 covers 15 residues. V lost 0 bases, J lost 0 bases, and 9 bases lay in between. CDR3 region: CASSYSGGSSYEQYF. CDR3 DNA: TGTGCCAGCAGTTACTCAGGGGGGAGCTCCTACGAGCAGTACTTC.

The table lists this clonotype with many counts. The chain has TRBV29-1 and TRBJ1-2; possible D gene TRBD1, 5 bases. The CDR3 spans 12 residues. CDR1 is SQVTM, CDR2 ANQGSEA, per germline. V was cut by 4 bases and J by 6 bases, with 12 bases left in between. CDR3 amino acids: CSVGRVENGYTF. In nucleotides, the CDR3 is TGCAGCGTTGGCAGGGTGGAGAATGGCTACACCTTC. The full variable domain, with the rest looked up from reference TRBV29-1 and TRBJ1-2, is SAVISQKPSRDICQRGTSLTIQCQVDSQVTMMFWYRQQPGQSLTLIATANQGSEATYESGFVIDKFPISRPNLTFSTLTVSNMSPEDSSIYLCSVGRVENGYTFGSGTRLTVV.

This clonotype was counted a few times. The genes are TRBV12-3 or TRBV12-4 and TRBJ2-1; perhaps D is TRBD1 or TRBD2 (5 bases each). Trimming cost V 3 bases and J 8 bases, with 8 bases left between them. The CDR3 has 12 amino acids. CDR3 region: CASSLRGDEQFF. The CDR3 nucleotides read TGTGCCAGCAGTTTGAGGGGCGATGAGCAGTTCTTC.

On this clonotype: The junction differs from germline at one of its ends, possibly a read error. The chain has TRBV20-1 and TRBJ2-1; tentative D call: TRBD2 (5 bases). CDR1 and CDR2 (germline): DFQATT, SNEGSKA (reference sequence). CDR3 size: 11 residues. CDR3 nucleotide sequence: TGCAGAGCTAGGGAGTTCAATGAGCAGTTCTTC. It specifies CRAREFNEQFF.

This clonotype was detected ten times or more. The V and J genes are TRBV3-1 and TRBJ1-2; D unclear. V was pared by 3 bases and J by 1 base, with 3 bases between. The germline gives CDR1 LGHDT, CDR2 YNNKEL (reference sequence). CDR3 length equals 12 residues. CDR3 DNA sequence: TGTGCCAGCAGCCAGGGTAACTATGGCTACACCTTC. It encodes CASSQGNYGYTF.

The chain has TRBV2 and TRBJ2-3; no definite D call. The CDR3 extends over 12 amino acids. With 4 bases removed from V and 4 bases from J, the gap between germline ends came to 6 bases. CDR1 SNHLY and CDR2 FYNNEI come from the germline V gene. CDR3 protein: CASSVAADTQYF. Here the CDR3 DNA reads TGTGCCAGCAGTGTTGCGGCAGATACGCAGTATTTT.

This clonotype was seen more than once but under ten times. This chain links TRBV2 with TRBJ2-7; D remains unclear. There are 10 residues in the CDR3. Trimming left V 3 bases short and J 9 bases short, with 6 bases between. Germline assignment: CDR1 SNHLY and CDR2 FYNNEI. CDR3 residues: CASSDVGQYF. CDR3 in DNA: TGTGCCAGCAGTGATGTGGGGCAGTACTTC.

This clonotype came up many times. This chain uses TRBV12-5 with TRBJ1-5; 7 bases align to TRBD1. V was clipped by 2 bases and J by 4 bases; unmatched bases: 11. CDR3 length: 17 amino acids. In germline, CDR1 is LGHNT, CDR2 FRNRAP. CDR3 protein: CASGLPSWTGGNQPQHF. In DNA form, the CDR3 reads TGTGCTAGTGGTTTGCCTTCCTGGACAGGAGGGAATCAGCCCCAGCATTTT. The full variable domain, in which reference TRBV12-5 and TRBJ1-5 provide the parts outside the CDR3, is DARVTQTPRHKVTEMGQEVTMRCQPILGHNTVFWYRQTMMQGLELLAYFRNRAPLDDSGMPKDRFSAEMPDATLATLKIQPSEPRDSAVYFCASGLPSWTGGNQPQHFGDGTRLSIL.

At least ten counts were recorded for this clonotype. The germline gene is not matched at one end of the junction; a read error may be the cause. The chain uses TRBV4-2 and TRBJ2-1, with 8 bases fitting TRBD2. This CDR3 has 14 residues. Per germline, CDR1 LGHNA and CDR2 YNFKEQ. The CDR3 spells CAGSQDDGGDEQFF. The CDR3 DNA is TGTGCCGGCAGCCAAGATGACGGGGGGGATGAGCAGTTCTTC.

There are a few counts of this clonotype. The rearrangement joins TRBV20-1 to TRBJ2-5; D is ambiguous. The CDR3 contains 12 residues. Between the trimmed V and J ends, which lost 5 bases and 2 bases, there was a span of 9 bases. CDR1 DFQATT and CDR2 SNEGSKA come from the germline V gene (reference sequence). This CDR3 is CSALGSQETQYF. The CDR3, as DNA: TGCAGTGCTCTGGGCTCACAAGAGACCCAGTACTTC.

This sequence joins TRBV2 and TRBJ2-3; no definite D call. Trimming removed 8 bases at V and 2 bases at J, with 5 bases between. CDR1 is SNHLY, CDR2 FYNNEI, per germline. The length of the CDR3 is 11 residues. As DNA, the CDR3 is TGTGCCAGCGCCAACACAGATACGCAGTATTTT. Its translation: CASANTDTQYF. Together with reference TRBV2 and TRBJ2-3, the CDR3 gives the full variable domain: EPEVTQTPSHQVTQMGQEVILRCVPISNHLYFYWYRQILGQKVEFLVSFYNNEISEKSEIFDDQFSVERPDGSNFTLKIRSTKLEDSAMYFCASANTDTQYFGPGTRLTVL.

Only a few counts were recorded for this clonotype. J is TRBJ2-1 and V is TRBV20-1, with 7 bases matching TRBD1. The CDR3 length is 13 residues. Germline loops: CDR1 DFQATT, CDR2 SNEGSKA (reference sequence). V lost 5 bases to trimming and J lost 9 bases; unmatched junction nucleotides: 10. The CDR3 is CSAGQAGRGEQFF. The CDR3 DNA sequence: TGCAGTGCTGGACAGGCGGGCCGGGGTGAGCAGTTCTTC.

J is TRBJ2-7 and V is TRBV28; D is possibly TRBD2 (6 bases). Germline CDR1 and CDR2: MDHEN and SYDVKM. The CDR3 length is 15 residues. Trimming cost V 5 bases and J 0 bases, with 14 bases left between them. For the CDR3, the DNA is TGTGCCAGCAGTCCCGGGGACTGGAGCTCCTACGAGCAGTACTTC. It is translated as CASSPGDWSSYEQYF.

The sample holds a few counts of this clonotype. The chain uses TRBV7-2 and TRBJ2-1; D unresolved. V lost 4 bases and J 5 bases, leaving 15 bases between the germline ends. The CDR3 has 15 amino acids. The V gene's germline CDR1 is SGHTA and CDR2 FQGNSA. The CDR3 bases are TGTGCCAGCAGCTGGCGAGCTGCAGATCACAATGAGCAGTTCTTC. Translating gives CASSWRAADHNEQFF.

The chain employs TRBV10-3 and TRBJ2-1, with a tentative D call TRBD1 (6 bases). CDR3 length equals 12 residues. CDR1 and CDR2 from the germline V gene are ENHRY and SYGVKD. V was clipped by 4 bases and J by 8 bases, with 9 bases between them. The CDR3 protein is CAISARGDEQFF. For the CDR3, the DNA is TGTGCCATCAGTGCCAGGGGCGATGAGCAGTTCTTC.

This clonotype was observed a handful of times. V gene TRBV20-1 combines with J gene TRBJ2-5, with 7 bases fitting TRBD1. Germline CDR1 is DFQATT and CDR2 is SNEGSKA (reference sequence). This CDR3 spans 13 amino acids. Trimming cost V 6 bases and J 0 bases; bases outside gene matches: 4. CDR3 amino acids: CSATGQDQETQYF. The CDR3 DNA is TGCAGTGCCACCGGACAGGACCAAGAGACCCAGTACTTC.

This clonotype was picked up many times. The gene calls are TRBV6-1 and TRBJ1-6; 8 bases agree with TRBD1. Germline trimming cut 6 bases from V and 6 bases from J; bases unmatched to any gene: 10. The CDR3 totals 16 residues. From germline, CDR1 is MNHNS and CDR2 SASEGT. The CDR3 DNA follows: TGTGCCAGCAGACCTACAGGGGGAGTTGGTAATTCACCCCTCCACTTT. Amino acid sequence: CASRPTGGVGNSPLHF.

This clonotype was counted many times. The chain has TRBV12-3 or TRBV12-4 and TRBJ2-1; D is unresolved. Trimming cost V 5 bases and J 8 bases, with 19 bases left between them. This CDR3 has 15 amino acids. The CDR3 nucleotides read TGTGCCAGCAGTATCGGCCCCGGCATCGTTTATGAGCAGTTCTTC. Translated: CASSIGPGIVYEQFF.